This T cell receptor beta chain is from a study of blood T cell repertoires in COVID-19. Individuals aged about 18 to 95 years were recruited from fewer than 30 US areas. Only in-frame clones appear in the TCRdb table, and some are missing; sequencing was by immunoSEQ multiplex PCR. The top ten clones hold around 9.3% of a sample with about 210,000 clones, 81% of them seen once. This clonotype was obtained from a woman aged 45 to 65 with acute COVID-19. The sequencing input was PBMCs or T cells enriched from blood (not recorded which).

CDR3 amino acids: CASSWARTWGGANVLTF. The CDR3 DNA reads as TGTGCCAGCAGCTGGGCACGGACCTGGGGCGGGGCCAACGTCCTGACTTTC. The gene calls are TRBV7-2 and TRBJ2-6, with TRBD1 as a possible D gene (5 bases). Trimming pared 4 bases from V and 4 bases from J, leaving 17 bases between. The CDR3 contains 17 residues. The V gene's germline CDR1 is SGHTA and CDR2 FQGNSA.